These T cell receptor beta chains were read from a single sample in a study of cytomegalovirus exposure and HLA in healthy donors. TCRdb keeps only in-frame clones here, not all; method: immunoSEQ multiplex PCR. Altogether 75,000 to 95,000 clones are present, roughly 80% being singletons, with the ten largest covering 3.3%. The sample taken for sequencing was PBMCs. The receptors were sampled from a man aged 45-65 years in good health and CMV-seronegative. CDR3s include the opening cysteine and the closing phenylalanine or tryptophan. The order of the fields is V gene, J gene, D gene, clone size, CDR3 protein, CDR3 DNA. A D gene is named only where the DNA matches it firmly. Where a row states a size, it is once, few, many or the class of an expanded clone; other rows omit it.

TRBV19	TRBJ1-6	.	once	CASSPDRAHSPLHF	TGTGCCAGTAGTCCGGACAGAGCTCATTCACCCCTCCACTTT
TRBV6-5	TRBJ1-1	.	few	CASSANTLSAEAFF	TGTGCCAGCAGTGCTAACACTCTAAGCGCTGAAGCTTTCTTT
TRBV4-3	TRBJ2-1	TRBD1	.	CASSPYRGSYNEQFF	TGCGCCAGCAGCCCGTACAGGGGTTCTTACAATGAGCAGTTCTTC
TRBV4-3	TRBJ2-3	TRBD1	.	CASSQVGQGGTDTQYF	TGCGCCAGCAGCCAGGTAGGACAGGGAGGCACAGATACGCAGTATTTT
TRBV7-8	TRBJ2-2	TRBD1	.	CASSLAGTGSTGELFF	TGTGCCAGCAGCTTGGCCGGGACAGGGTCCACCGGGGAGCTGTTTTTT
TRBV5-4	TRBJ1-1	.	few	CASSLGQINTEAFF	TGTGCCAGCAGCTTGGGGCAGATTAACACTGAAGCTTTCTTT
TRBV21-1	TRBJ2-7	.	.	CASSAPRTGGDYEQYF	TGTGCCAGCAGCGCCCCGAGGACAGGGGGCGACTACGAGCAGTACTTC
TRBV25-1	TRBJ1-2	.	.	CASSESYRSLSNGYTF	TGTGCCAGCAGTGAATCCTACAGGAGTCTCTCAAACGGCTACACCTTC
TRBV5-6	TRBJ2-2	TRBD2	.	CASSYSGGAVGELFF	TGTGCCAGCAGTTACAGCGGGGGGGCTGTCGGGGAGCTGTTTTTT
TRBV30	TRBJ1-3	TRBD1	.	CAWSRQGARGNTIYF	TGTGCCTGGAGCAGACAGGGGGCGAGGGGAAACACCATATATTTT
TRBV15	TRBJ1-4	TRBD1	.	CATTIGDSSGLFF	TGTGCCACCACCATTGGGGACAGTTCAGGACTGTTTTTT
TRBV19	TRBJ2-7	.	.	CASSLSGGYEQYF	TGTGCCAGTAGTTTGAGTGGGGGGTACGAGCAGTACTTC
TRBV28	TRBJ2-3	.	.	CASSPGATDTQYF	TGTGCCAGCAGTCCTGGGGCCACAGATACGCAGTATTTT
TRBV5-1	TRBJ2-3	.	.	CASGLGLGAGDTQYF	TGTGCCAGCGGCCTGGGACTGGGGGCTGGAGATACGCAGTATTTT
TRBV14	TRBJ2-2	.	.	CASSHLLGANHVPGELFF	TGTGCCAGCAGCCACCTACTTGGGGCCAACCACGTCCCCGGGGAGCTGTTTTTT
TRBV27	TRBJ2-7	TRBD1	.	CASSLFTGGNYEQYF	TGTGCCAGCAGTTTATTTACAGGGGGTAACTACGAGCAGTACTTC
TRBV11-2	TRBJ1-6	TRBD1	.	CASSWWGAGQRNSPLHF	TGTGCCAGCAGCTGGTGGGGGGCGGGACAGAGAAATTCACCCCTCCACTTT
TRBV5-6	TRBJ2-7	TRBD2	.	CASSLERRGVEQYF	TGTGCCAGCAGCTTGGAAAGGCGGGGGGTCGAGCAGTACTTC
TRBV30	TRBJ1-5	.	.	CAWSFSGPQHF	TGTGCCTGGAGTTTCTCGGGGCCCCAGCATTTT
TRBV30	TRBJ1-5	.	.	CAWSVSDGQPQHF	TGTGCCTGGAGTGTATCAGACGGGCAGCCCCAGCATTTT
TRBV5-1	TRBJ2-7	.	few	CASSVRGVEQYF	TGCGCCAGCAGCGTCAGGGGGGTCGAGCAGTACTTC
TRBV5-1	TRBJ2-1	.	.	CASSFLDSYNEQFF	TGCGCCAGCAGCTTCCTAGACTCCTACAATGAGCAGTTCTTC
TRBV19	TRBJ1-5	TRBD1	.	CASSMWTGHQPQHF	TGTGCCAGTAGTATGTGGACAGGGCATCAGCCCCAGCATTTT
TRBV27	TRBJ1-6	.	.	CASTGYANSPLHF	TGTGCCAGCACAGGGTACGCCAATTCACCCCTCCACTTT
TRBV4-3	TRBJ2-6	TRBD2	.	CASSQATGTSGVGSGANVLTF	TGCGCCAGCAGCCAAGCCACCGGGACTAGCGGGGTCGGCTCTGGGGCCAACGTCCTGACTTTC
TRBV7-2	TRBJ1-5	.	.	CASSSNRAQPQHF	TGTGCCAGCAGCTCCAACAGGGCCCAGCCCCAGCATTTT
TRBV19	TRBJ2-2	.	once	CATDPAENTGELFF	TGTGCCACCGACCCCGCGGAGAACACCGGGGAGCTGTTTTTT
TRBV2	TRBJ2-1	TRBD1	.	CASSPDRSYNEQFF	TGTGCCAGCAGCCCGGACAGGAGCTACAATGAGCAGTTCTTC
TRBV19	TRBJ1-2	.	.	CASSAAWGHGYTF	TGTGCCAGTAGTGCCGCATGGGGGCATGGCTACACCTTC
TRBV10-2	TRBJ1-3	.	few	CASSEGAGNTIYF	TGCGCCAGCAGTGAAGGGGCTGGAAACACCATATATTTT
TRBV2	TRBJ2-7	.	.	CASSEARVRNYEQYF	TGTGCCAGCAGTGAAGCGCGGGTCAGAAACTACGAGCAGTACTTC
TRBV19	TRBJ2-7	.	few	CASSFTVNYEQYF	TGTGCCAGTAGTTTTACAGTAAACTACGAGCAGTACTTC
TRBV10-2	TRBJ2-7	.	few	CASSHDSYEQYF	TGCGCCAGCAGTCACGACAGTTACGAGCAGTACTTC
TRBV7-2	TRBJ2-1	.	.	CASSLGGVGYEQFF	TGTGCCAGCAGCTTAGGGGGGGTTGGTTATGAGCAGTTCTTC
TRBV5-6	TRBJ2-2	TRBD1	.	CASSWDRTTGELFF	TGTGCCAGCAGCTGGGACAGAACCACCGGGGAGCTGTTTTTT
TRBV5-1	TRBJ2-7	.	.	CVSSNNQGGYEQYF	TGCGTCAGCAGCAACAACCAAGGAGGCTACGAGCAGTACTTC
TRBV5-4	TRBJ2-1	TRBD1	.	CASSSKKDRFNEQFF	TGTGCCAGCAGCTCCAAAAAGGACAGGTTCAATGAGCAGTTCTTC
TRBV29-1	TRBJ1-1	.	.	CSAVPHLPGLGAKNTEAFF	TGCAGCGCCGTGCCCCACCTTCCAGGGCTGGGGGCAAAGAACACTGAAGCTTTCTTT
TRBV29-1	TRBJ1-2	.	.	CSAPPVYTF	TGCAGCGCTCCCCCGGTCTACACCTTC
TRBV5-1	TRBJ1-1	.	.	CASSEGSTTEAFF	TGCGCCAGCAGCGAGGGATCGACCACTGAAGCTTTCTTT
TRBV28	TRBJ2-4	TRBD1	once	CASSLYGGTGQNIQYF	TGTGCCAGCAGTTTATACGGGGGGACAGGGCAAAACATTCAGTACTTC
TRBV7-9	TRBJ2-7	.	.	CASSYWGMKNEQYF	TGTGCCAGCAGCTACTGGGGCATGAAGAACGAGCAGTACTTC
TRBV30	TRBJ1-4	.	.	CAWSWRSLGEKLFF	TGTGCCTGGAGCTGGAGGTCCCTGGGTGAAAAACTGTTTTTT
TRBV20-1	TRBJ1-2	TRBD1	.	CSAGTAYGYTF	TGCAGCGCCGGGACAGCCTATGGCTACACCTTC
TRBV9	TRBJ2-5	.	.	CASSVGGGIETQYF	TGTGCCAGCAGCGTAGGAGGGGGAATAGAGACCCAGTACTTC
TRBV20-1	TRBJ1-1	.	.	CSARREIEAFF	TGCAGTGCTAGACGAGAGATCGAAGCTTTCTTT